The 5 T cell receptor beta chains reported below all come from one sample, sequenced in a study of blood T cell repertoires in COVID-19. Assay: immunoSEQ multiplex PCR; the TCRdb copy retains only in-frame clones and omits some. The sample yields around 200,000 clones, around 84% seen once. Sequenced sample: peripheral blood. Every receptor here comes from a woman of 80 years or more with active or convalescent COVID-19.

This rearrangement joins TRBV9 to TRBJ1-5, with 9 bases identical to TRBD1. The germline CDR1 and CDR2 sequences are SGDLS and YYNGEE. CDR3 size: 16 residues. V gave up 4 bases and J gave up 2 bases; unmatched junction bases: 7. CDR3 coding DNA: TGTGCCAGCAGCCCAGGGACAGGGAAGGGCAATCAGCCCCAGCATTTT. It is translated as CASSPGTGKGNQPQHF.

The V and J genes are TRBV12-5 and TRBJ2-7, with D unclear. V lost 5 bases, J lost 2 bases, and 13 bases lay in between. In germline, CDR1 is LGHNT, CDR2 FRNRAP. This CDR3 is 14 amino acids long. The CDR3 DNA follows: TGTGCTAGTGGTCCGGCGACATTAGCCTACGAGCAGTACTTC. The encoded protein is CASGPATLAYEQYF.

Written as DNA, the CDR3 is TGTGCCAGCAGTTACCAGCGGGGGAATACGCAGTATTTT. It translates to CASSYQRGNTQYF. The V call is TRBV6-5, the J call TRBJ2-3; TRBD2 matches 8 bases. CDR3 length equals 13 residues. Germline assignment: CDR1 MNHEY and CDR2 SVGAGI. The ends lost 2 bases at V and 7 bases at J; junction bases unmatched: 2.

The V call is TRBV6-4, the J call TRBJ2-1; 11 positions agree with TRBD1. The CDR3 is 13 residues long. V was pared by 6 bases and J by 9 bases, with 4 bases of the junction left unmatched. CDR1 MRHNA and CDR2 SNTAGT come from the germline V gene. As DNA, the CDR3 is TGTGCCAGCAGGGGACAGGGGGTCCTTGAGCAGTTCTTC. As protein: CASRGQGVLEQFF.

V gene TRBV9 combines with J gene TRBJ2-1, with D possibly matching TRBD1 (6 bases). Germline V gene lookup returns CDR1 SGDLS and CDR2 YYNGEE. Between the trimmed V and J ends, which lost 6 bases and 2 bases, there was a span of 15 bases. The CDR3 length is 15 residues. The CDR3 sequence: CASTPQGTPYNEQFF. Here the CDR3 DNA reads TGTGCCAGCACCCCCCAGGGGACCCCCTACAATGAGCAGTTCTTC.